This TCR beta chain was captured in a study of blood T cell repertoires in COVID-19. This CDR3 spans 16 amino acids. The V gene's germline CDR1 is WSHSY and CDR2 SAAADI. V lost 10 bases to trimming and J lost 13 bases, with 31 bases between them. Sequencing was performed with immunoSEQ multiplex PCR; in TCRdb, only in-frame clones are kept and a portion is missing. The sample has tens of thousands of clones, 85% to 90% seen once. This chain connects TRBV10-2 to TRBJ1-4; possibly TRBD1 for D (5 bases). Sequencing was done on a sample of peripheral blood. The sequence was obtained from a woman in her seventies with acute or convalescent COVID-19. The chain's CDR3 is CATSGTIGAENKGLFF. DNA of the CDR3: TGCGCCACCTCAGGGACTATAGGGGCGGAAAATAAGGGACTGTTTTTT.